This TCR beta chain was captured in a study of CD8 T cells in ankylosing spondylitis. Regarding the study as a whole: It appeared that ankylosing spondylitis blood was characterized by a TCR beta motif of several highly homologous variants. Earlier studies detected some motif variants in reactive arthritis synovial fluid and blood. Significant enrichment of disease-linked clones was reported in matched ankylosing spondylitis synovial fluid.

TCRdb redid the calling of the 5' RACE reads with MiXCR, one entry per CDR3 protein. The table has about 220,000 distinct CDR3 sequences, about 7% seen once. This clonotype was observed a few times. As yet, its antigen is unknown. Losses at the gene ends were 5 bases for V and 4 bases for J; bases not matched to a gene: 5. There are 12 residues in the CDR3. Germline loops: CDR1 SQVTM, CDR2 ANQGSEA. Sample: blood, either unsorted or a sorted T cell fraction (not recorded which). This TCR derives from a male donor with ankylosing spondylitis. The V gene is TRBV29-1, the J gene TRBJ2-7; 7 nucleotides line up with TRBD1. The CDR3, as DNA: TGCAGCGTTAGACAGGGTATTTACGAGCAGTACTTC. Protein: CSVRQGIYEQYF.